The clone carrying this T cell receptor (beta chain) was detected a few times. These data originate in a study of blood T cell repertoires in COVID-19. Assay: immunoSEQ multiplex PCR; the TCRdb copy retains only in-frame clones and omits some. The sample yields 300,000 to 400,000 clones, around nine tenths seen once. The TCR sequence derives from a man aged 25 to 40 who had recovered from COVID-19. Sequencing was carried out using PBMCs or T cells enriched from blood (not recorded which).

Here the CDR3 DNA reads TGCGCCAGCAGCCACGGGACAGCTGGCTCCTATAATTCACCCCTCCACTTT. This sequence encodes CASSHGTAGSYNSPLHF. The V and J genes are TRBV4-1 and TRBJ1-6; 7 positions agree with TRBD1. J lost 0 bases, V lost 3 bases, and 5 bases had no gene match. The germline V gene has CDR1 MGHRA and CDR2 YSYEKL. This CDR3 is built from 17 residues.